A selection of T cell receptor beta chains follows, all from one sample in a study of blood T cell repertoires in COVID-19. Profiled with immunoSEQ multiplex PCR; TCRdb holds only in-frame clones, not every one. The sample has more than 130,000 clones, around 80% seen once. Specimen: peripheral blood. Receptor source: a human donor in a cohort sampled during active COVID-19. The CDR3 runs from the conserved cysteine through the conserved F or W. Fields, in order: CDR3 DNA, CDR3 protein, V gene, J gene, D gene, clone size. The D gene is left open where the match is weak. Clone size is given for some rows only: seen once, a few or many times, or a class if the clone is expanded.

cdr3_nt: TGCGCCACAGGGACAGGGAAGGTTAATTCACCCCTCCACTTT
cdr3_aa: CATGTGKVNSPLHF
v_call: TRBV5-1
j_call: TRBJ1-6
d_call: TRBD1
clone_size: once

cdr3_nt: TGCAGCGTCTTGTACCAAGAGACCCAGTACTTC
cdr3_aa: CSVLYQETQYF
v_call: TRBV29-1
j_call: TRBJ2-5
d_call: NA
clone_size: NA

cdr3_nt: TGTGCCACCCAGACAGGAAGCACAGATACGCAGTATTTT
cdr3_aa: CATQTGSTDTQYF
v_call: TRBV10-3
j_call: TRBJ2-3
d_call: NA
clone_size: NA

cdr3_nt: TGTGCCAGTAGTCCTAAAGGCGGTTACCTCTATGGCTACACCTTC
cdr3_aa: CASSPKGGYLYGYTF
v_call: TRBV19
j_call: TRBJ1-2
d_call: NA
clone_size: NA

cdr3_nt: TGTGCCAGTAGTATGGGACAGGGACCGTATGGCTACACCTTC
cdr3_aa: CASSMGQGPYGYTF
v_call: TRBV19
j_call: TRBJ1-2
d_call: TRBD1
clone_size: NA

cdr3_nt: TGCGCCAGCAGTGAGTCTGGGTCGGGGCAGCCCCAGCATTTT
cdr3_aa: CASSESGSGQPQHF
v_call: TRBV10-2
j_call: TRBJ1-5
d_call: NA
clone_size: NA

cdr3_nt: TGCGCCAGCAGCTGGGGACTAGTGGGGCAAGAGACCCAGTACTTC
cdr3_aa: CASSWGLVGQETQYF
v_call: TRBV5-1
j_call: TRBJ2-5
d_call: TRBD2
clone_size: NA

cdr3_nt: TGTGCCAGCAGCTTTCGGAGTCACGACGGGTACGAGCAGTACTTC
cdr3_aa: CASSFRSHDGYEQYF
v_call: TRBV7-3
j_call: TRBJ2-7
d_call: NA
clone_size: NA

cdr3_nt: TGTGCCAGCAGCTTACAAGGGGGCACTCCCTTCTCTGGGGCCAACGTCCTGACTTTC
cdr3_aa: CASSLQGGTPFSGANVLTF
v_call: TRBV7-2
j_call: TRBJ2-6
d_call: TRBD1
clone_size: NA

cdr3_nt: TGTGCCAGCAGACCAACGGACAGTATTAGCAATCAGCCCCAGCATTTT
cdr3_aa: CASRPTDSISNQPQHF
v_call: TRBV6-4
j_call: TRBJ1-5
d_call: NA
clone_size: NA

cdr3_nt: TGCGCCAGCAGCCAAGAAGCGGGTTTGGGCAATCAGCCCCAGCATTTT
cdr3_aa: CASSQEAGLGNQPQHF
v_call: TRBV4-1
j_call: TRBJ1-5
d_call: NA
clone_size: NA

cdr3_nt: TGTGCCAGCAAGGGAGGGGGTGCGGGGACCCAGTACTTC
cdr3_aa: CASKGGGAGTQYF
v_call: TRBV7-8
j_call: TRBJ2-5
d_call: NA
clone_size: NA

cdr3_nt: TGTGCCAGCAGCCGCTCGGGGGTGGCAGTGCGGTACTTC
cdr3_aa: CASSRSGVAVRYF
v_call: TRBV11-2
j_call: TRBJ2-7
d_call: NA
clone_size: NA

cdr3_nt: TGCGCCAGCAGCCCGGGGAGGGCTGGAAACACCATATATTTT
cdr3_aa: CASSPGRAGNTIYF
v_call: TRBV5-1
j_call: TRBJ1-3
d_call: NA
clone_size: NA

cdr3_nt: TGTGCCAGTGCCGGGTGGGGGCCTAATCAGCCCCAGCATTTT
cdr3_aa: CASAGWGPNQPQHF
v_call: TRBV19
j_call: TRBJ1-5
d_call: NA
clone_size: NA

cdr3_nt: TGTGCCAGCAGGATCGGAGATACGCAGTATTTT
cdr3_aa: CASRIGDTQYF
v_call: TRBV5-6
j_call: TRBJ2-3
d_call: NA
clone_size: NA

cdr3_nt: TGCAGTGCTAGTGGTGCCCGGTCGGACACCGGGGAGCTGTTTTTT
cdr3_aa: CSASGARSDTGELFF
v_call: TRBV20-1
j_call: TRBJ2-2
d_call: NA
clone_size: NA

cdr3_nt: TGCGCCAGCTCATCGGGACAGGGTACCTACAATGAGCAGTTCTTC
cdr3_aa: CASSSGQGTYNEQFF
v_call: TRBV5-1
j_call: TRBJ2-1
d_call: TRBD1
clone_size: NA

cdr3_nt: TGTGCCAGCTCACCGACAGGAGCCAATAACTATGGCTACACCTTC
cdr3_aa: CASSPTGANNYGYTF
v_call: TRBV18
j_call: TRBJ1-2
d_call: NA
clone_size: few

cdr3_nt: TGCAGCGTTGAAGAGAATGGCAATTTGAACACTGAAGCTTTCTTT
cdr3_aa: CSVEENGNLNTEAFF
v_call: TRBV29-1
j_call: TRBJ1-1
d_call: NA
clone_size: NA

cdr3_nt: TGTGCCAGCAGTCCATACGGACAGGTTGGTGACATTCAGTACTTC
cdr3_aa: CASSPYGQVGDIQYF
v_call: TRBV27
j_call: TRBJ2-4
d_call: TRBD1
clone_size: few

cdr3_nt: TGCAGCGTTGAGGGGACAGTGGGCAGCGGCTACACCTTC
cdr3_aa: CSVEGTVGSGYTF
v_call: TRBV29-1
j_call: TRBJ1-2
d_call: TRBD1
clone_size: NA

cdr3_nt: TGTGCCACCAGCAGAGATGCGGGACTAGACACTGAAGCTTTCTTT
cdr3_aa: CATSRDAGLDTEAFF
v_call: TRBV15
j_call: TRBJ1-1
d_call: NA
clone_size: NA

cdr3_nt: TGTGCCAGCACCCGGACAGGGGGGACCCAGTACTTC
cdr3_aa: CASTRTGGTQYF
v_call: TRBV6-5
j_call: TRBJ2-5
d_call: TRBD1
clone_size: NA

cdr3_nt: TGTGCCAGCAGTCCCCGGGAGGGGCTGTATGGCTACACCTTC
cdr3_aa: CASSPREGLYGYTF
v_call: TRBV28
j_call: TRBJ1-2
d_call: NA
clone_size: NA

cdr3_nt: TGTGCCAGCAGTTCTCCTAGCGCAAGCTCCTACAATGAGCAGTTCTTC
cdr3_aa: CASSSPSASSYNEQFF
v_call: TRBV6-2/TRBV6-3
j_call: TRBJ2-1
d_call: NA
clone_size: NA